This TCR beta chain derives from a study of T-cell reconstitution after alpha-beta-depleted transplantation in children. Unmatched junction bases numbered 3, after V lost 5 bases and J lost 3 bases. The germline CDR1 and CDR2 sequences are MGHDK and SYGVNS. This CDR3 is built from 14 residues. General study findings and limits: T-cell counts and diversity at one year post-transplant came mainly from newly produced T cells. Reportedly, only several hundred clones from non-depleted graft cells drove alpha-beta T-cell counts at about two months. Several patients had high TCRbeta diversity at day 60; it came from surviving recipient T cells and thymic progenitors.

This sample's TCRbeta library carried unique molecular identifier barcodes. TCRdb independently ran MiXCR on the PCR reads; one entry per CDR3 protein. The table lists tens of thousands of distinct CDR3 sequences, about a sixth of them singletons. With respect to this clonotype: Its antigen is unknown.

This sequence originates from a male patient aged 2 to 9 who had a stem cell transplant for acute lymphoblastic leukemia, so the T cells may come from the graft donor. The rearrangement links TRBV25-1 to TRBJ2-1, with 8 bases aligning to TRBD1. The specimen was PBMCs, mostly from graft donor cells, collected 360 days after TCRalphabeta/CD19-depleted stem cell transplant. CDR3 coding DNA: TGTGCCAGCAGTCAACAGGGGGGCTACAATGAGCAGTTCTTC. Translating it yields CASSQQGGYNEQFF.